Given below is one TCR beta chain in context. Its antigen is still unknown. Base-call qualities are not available, and no considerably larger clone is one nucleotide away. From its cysteine to its phenylalanine, the CDR3 spans 16 amino acids. The kept DNA is CDR3 alone, 48 bases in frame from the first base. CDR1 is given as SGHTA and CDR2 as FQGNSA, both from the germline V gene. V is clipped by 1 base and J by 2 bases, and the sequence between their germline boundaries is 13 bases long. This sample was included in a study of cytomegalovirus exposure and HLA in healthy donors (dated by TCRdb to the late 2010s). About the study as a whole: The 500 to 700 repertoires of the first cohort and the 120 validation repertoires were produced on the same platform, according to a later analysis. A separate validation cohort of 100 to 150 different subjects was used in addition to the roughly 700-subject first cohort. The aim of the study was to test whether cataloging public T cell receptors could identify signatures of past pathogen exposure. To predict cytomegalovirus infection status, the study combined high-throughput TCR immunosequencing, statistical association of individual TCRs with disease status, and machine learning.

Libraries were made using the immunoSEQ multiplex PCR assay. In the source study's methods: A statistical classification framework was built to diagnose cytomegalovirus status from the catalog of TCR beta chain sequences. TCRdb provides this immuneACCESS table in a form limited to in-frame rearrangements. Some clones are lacking; in checked studies, under half of them reflect an unresolved V gene, and why the rest are absent is not known. The DNA was the basis for D and trimming; V, J and clone size are from that table. The sample table records about 260,000 clones; 90% of these occur just once. Of the sample, around 3.1% falls within the top ten clones. The donors belonged to the validation cohort of about 120 subjects, which was separate from the approximately 700-subject first cohort. Study-level results and caveats: The authors suggested that the approach could potentially be generalized to other disease states and immunological phenotypes. In vitro tests confirmed that three of the cytomegalovirus-associated TCR beta chains recognize cytomegalovirus antigens. Most TCR sequences were observed very rarely across donors, whereas some public TCRs were present in many individuals. The study gave a list of roughly 150 TCR beta chains associated with cytomegalovirus. The classifier was reported to diagnose cytomegalovirus status with high specificity and sensitivity in both the original and validation cohorts. Subsequent analysis determined that TCRs grouped into clusters in the first cohort also showed a tendency toward co-occurrence across the 120 validation repertoires, and 94% of cluster scores exceeded 0. The validation cohort had no HLA typing available for a later analysis, so co-occurrence within that cohort was assessed over all 120 or so repertoires.

The V and J segments used are TRBV7-2 and TRBJ2-3; the D gene cannot be resolved reliably. Sequenced input: PBMCs. This TCR was recovered from a woman aged 25 to 39 in good health and CMV-seronegative. The CDR3 corresponds to CASSLVSTRSTDTQYF. The DNA is as follows: TGTGCCAGCAGCTTAGTTTCGACACGTTCCACAGATACGCAGTATTTT.